Listed here are 25 T cell receptor beta chains from one sample, sequenced in a study of blood T cells in healthy people across ages. A sample-barcoded 5' primer and a J-beta primer mix were used in a second PCR of about 6 to 11 cycles. One entry per CDR3 protein, called by TCRdb with MiXCR from the 5' RACE reads. Found here are 1.2 million to 1.5 million distinct CDR3 sequences, 35% to 45% of them singletons; the top ten hold less than 8%. Material: blood. These TCRs come from a woman younger than 35 in good health.

This clonotype was seen only a few times. This chain connects TRBV5-1 to TRBJ1-1; no definite D call. In germline, CDR1 is SGHRS, CDR2 YFSETQ. Trimming left V 1 base short and J 8 bases short, with 15 bases between. The CDR3 is made up of 14 amino acids. CDR3: CASSLLVDAGEAFF. Here the CDR3 DNA reads TGCGCCAGCAGCTTGCTGGTCGATGCGGGGGAAGCTTTCTTT.

This clonotype has just a few counts. The genes are TRBV10-3 and TRBJ2-3, with TRBD2 matching over 10 bases. CDR3 length equals 15 residues. V lost 6 bases to trimming and J lost 6 bases; unmatched junction nucleotides: 9. In germline, CDR1 is ENHRY, CDR2 SYGVKD. The CDR3 DNA reads TGTGCCATCAGCTCACAAGCGGGGGGGCATGATACGCAGTATTTT. Its protein is CAISSQAGGHDTQYF.

A few counts support this clonotype. The CDR3, as DNA: TGCAGCGTTGCCGGGCAGGGTTTTCCCTACTATGGCTACACCTTC. Translated: CSVAGQGFPYYGYTF. The chain is built from TRBV29-1 and TRBJ1-2; TRBD1 is a possible D gene (5 bases). The CDR3 is 15 residues long. Per germline, CDR1 SQVTM and CDR2 ANQGSEA. The V and J ends lost 4 bases and 3 bases respectively, with 18 bases between them.

This clonotype has more than one count but fewer than ten. The chain combines TRBV12-5 with TRBJ1-1, with no clear D. From germline, CDR1 is LGHNT and CDR2 FRNRAP. The CDR3 extends over 13 amino acids. Trimming stripped 0 bases from V and 4 bases from J, with 6 bases between. The CDR3 is CASGLVPGTEAFF. The DNA for the CDR3 is TGTGCTAGTGGTTTGGTACCTGGCACTGAAGCTTTCTTT.

This clonotype was recorded a few times. This sequence joins TRBV14 and TRBJ2-7; TRBD2 aligns across 8 bases. J was trimmed by 1 base and V by 5 bases; bases with no gene match: 7. CDR3 size: 15 residues. Per the germline V gene, CDR1 is SGHDN and CDR2 is FVKESK. CDR3 DNA: TGTGCCAGCAGCTCCGGGGGGGTTCTATCCTACGAGCAGTACTTC. Protein product: CASSSGGVLSYEQYF.

There are a few counts of this clonotype. This chain links TRBV20-1 with TRBJ1-2; unclear D gene. Germline values: CDR1 DFQATT, CDR2 SNEGSKA (reference sequence). V lost 3 bases and J lost 3, with 8 bases in between. The CDR3 contains 12 residues. The CDR3 DNA follows: TGCAGTGCTAGGGAGAAGCACTATGGCTACACCTTC. Translation gives CSAREKHYGYTF.

The chain has TRBV20-1 and TRBJ1-1; D not certain. The V and J ends lost 4 bases and 4 bases respectively, with 10 bases between them. The CDR3 length is 12 residues. Per the germline V gene, CDR1 is DFQATT and CDR2 is SNEGSKA (reference sequence). The CDR3 DNA is TGCAGTGCTACCGGCGGGATCACTGAAGCTTTCTTT. Its protein product is CSATGGITEAFF.

This chain links TRBV28 with TRBJ1-1, with 7 bases identical to TRBD1. This CDR3 region has 14 residues. Germline V gene sequence: CDR1 MDHEN, CDR2 SYDVKM. The junction had 6 bases not matched to a gene; V was cut back by 6 bases and J by 2 bases. The CDR3 DNA follows: TGTGCCAGCAGAGTCTGGACAGGCAACACTGAAGCTTTCTTT. Its protein is CASRVWTGNTEAFF.

There are a few counts of this clonotype. V is TRBV7-9 and J is TRBJ2-2, with 10 bases that match TRBD2. The CDR3 is 16 residues long. V lost 7 bases, J lost 4 bases, and 9 bases stayed unmatched. CDR1 and CDR2 from the germline V gene are SEHNR and FQNEAQ (reference sequence). DNA for the CDR3: TGTGCCAGCACCCGCAGCGGGGGGGGCGTCACCGGGGAGCTGTTTTTT. It is translated as CASTRSGGGVTGELFF.

The J gene is TRBJ1-6, the V gene TRBV10-3; TRBD1 agrees at 10 bases. The germline V gene encodes CDR1 ENHRY and CDR2 SYGVKD. The CDR3 sequence is 17 residues long. J was trimmed by 9 bases and V by 0 bases; bases with no gene match: 8. CDR3 coding DNA: TGTGCCATCAGTGAGTCCGTGACAGGGGGCTGGGGTTCACCCCTCCACTTT. Translated: CAISESVTGGWGSPLHF.

This clonotype was seen more than once but under ten times. V usage is TRBV10-3 and J usage is TRBJ1-2; D is unclear. Germline V gene lookup returns CDR1 ENHRY and CDR2 SYGVKD. CDR3 length equals 12 residues. With 3 bases removed from V and 7 bases from J, the gap between germline ends came to 9 bases. In DNA form, the CDR3 reads TGTGCCATCAGTGACGGCGTAGCTGGCTACACCTTC. Its protein is CAISDGVAGYTF.

This clonotype appeared a few times. Here the CDR3 reads CASSLGGQSPQETQYF. As DNA, the CDR3 is TGTGCCAGCAGCCTAGGCGGACAGTCCCCCCAAGAGACCCAGTACTTC. The gene calls are TRBV9 and TRBJ2-5, with D perhaps matching TRBD1 (6 bases). The CDR3 covers 16 residues. Trimming removed 4 bases from V and 1 base from J, with 17 bases in between. From germline, CDR1 is SGDLS and CDR2 YYNGEE.

Only a few counts were recorded for this clonotype. V gene TRBV29-1 combines with J gene TRBJ1-5; D unclear. The germline V gene has CDR1 SQVTM and CDR2 ANQGSEA. V was clipped by 4 bases and J by 3 bases, with 10 bases between them. The CDR3 covers 13 residues. The CDR3 DNA is TGCAGCGTTGTGGGAAACCCCAATCAGCCCCAGCATTTT. It translates to CSVVGNPNQPQHF. The full variable domain, with the rest looked up from reference TRBV29-1 and TRBJ1-5, is SAVISQKPSRDICQRGTSLTIQCQVDSQVTMMFWYRQQPGQSLTLIATANQGSEATYESGFVIDKFPISRPNLTFSTLTVSNMSPEDSSIYLCSVVGNPNQPQHFGDGTRLSIL.

The rearrangement links TRBV4-1 to TRBJ2-1; TRBD1 is a possible D gene (6 bases). V was shortened by 4 bases and J by 9 bases, with 10 bases between the two germline ends. The CDR3 contains 12 residues. In germline, CDR1 is MGHRA, CDR2 YSYEKL. The CDR3 nucleotides are TGCGCCAGCAGCCCTCAGGGGCCTGAGCAGTTCTTC. Translated, it gives CASSPQGPEQFF.

The chain uses TRBV28 and TRBJ1-1; 9 bases map to TRBD1. CDR1 is MDHEN and CDR2 is SYDVKM in the germline V gene. This CDR3 has 15 residues. The V gene end was trimmed by 4 bases and the J gene end by 5 bases; junction bases not matched to a gene: 8. The CDR3 protein is CASSSDRGARTEAFF. The CDR3 bases are TGTGCCAGCAGTTCGGACAGGGGAGCGAGGACTGAAGCTTTCTTT.

The V and J genes are TRBV10-1 and TRBJ2-7; 11 bases are a match to TRBD1. This CDR3 contains 14 residues. The germline V gene has CDR1 WNHNN and CDR2 SYGVQD (reference sequence). The junction had 8 bases not matched to a gene; V was cut back by 7 bases and J by 6 bases. CDR3: CASTPGTGGTEQYF. In DNA, the CDR3 is TGCGCCAGCACCCCCGGGACAGGGGGAACCGAGCAGTACTTC.

This clonotype was counted between two and nine times. The chain is built from TRBV7-3 and TRBJ2-1, with TRBD1 as a possible D gene (5 bases). The CDR3 is 15 amino acids. Germline assignment: CDR1 SGHTA and CDR2 FQGTGA. Deletions cut 5 bases from V and 4 bases from J, with 15 bases between. The DNA of the CDR3 is TGTGCCAGCAGCCGGACCTTTACAGGTTACAATGAGCAGTTCTTC. Its translation is CASSRTFTGYNEQFF.

This clonotype turned up a few times. V and J are TRBV7-3 and TRBJ2-3; unclear D gene. Germline V CDR1 and CDR2: SGHTA, FQGTGA. The CDR3 runs to 13 residues. V was pared by 0 bases and J by 6 bases, with 7 bases between. CDR3 nucleotide sequence: TGTGCCAGCAGCTTAACTATGGGGGATACGCAGTATTTT. Amino acids: CASSLTMGDTQYF.

This chain uses TRBV20-1 with TRBJ2-3; TRBD2 matches 13 bases. Germline CDR1 and CDR2: DFQATT and SNEGSKA (reference sequence). Losses at the gene ends were 0 bases for V and 8 bases for J; bases not matched to a gene: 5. The CDR3 covers 15 residues. The CDR3 coding sequence is TGCAGTGCTAGAGAAACTAGCGGGAGGGCGGGTACGCAGTATTTT. It is translated as CSARETSGRAGTQYF.

This chain connects TRBV9 to TRBJ2-5; D gene uncertain. The germline V gene encodes CDR1 SGDLS and CDR2 YYNGEE. Trimming pared 1 base from V and 5 bases from J, leaving 12 bases between. This CDR3 is 14 amino acids long. In DNA form, the CDR3 reads TGTGCCAGCAGCGTATTAGATGGGCGGGAGACCCAGTACTTC. Residues: CASSVLDGRETQYF.

The chain carries TRBV7-9 and TRBJ2-7; unclear D gene. This CDR3 region has 15 residues. CDR1 and CDR2 from the germline V gene are SEHNR and FQNEAQ (reference sequence). Trimming removed 1 base at V and 0 bases at J, with 10 bases between. The CDR3 nucleotides are TGTGCCAGCAGCTTAGGATCTCCAGTCTCCTACGAGCAGTACTTC. Translated, it gives CASSLGSPVSYEQYF. The full variable domain, in which reference TRBV7-9 and TRBJ2-7 provide the parts outside the CDR3, is DTGVSQNPRHKITKRGQNVTFRCDPISEHNRLYWYRQTLGQGPEFLTYFQNEAQLEKSRLLSDRFSAERPKGSFSTLEIQRTEQGDSAMYLCASSLGSPVSYEQYFGPGTRLTVT.

This clonotype was observed once. The rearrangement joins TRBV20-1 to TRBJ1-1, with D unclear. The CDR3 has 15 residues. The germline CDR1 and CDR2 sequences are DFQATT and SNEGSKA (reference sequence). V lost 1 base and J lost 8, with 20 bases in between. This CDR3 reads CSARGTLFPLWEAFF. For the CDR3, the DNA is TGCAGTGCTAGAGGGACCCTCTTCCCACTATGGGAAGCTTTCTTT.

Here the CDR3 reads CSVGGSRWTDTQYF. The CDR3 DNA reads as TGCAGCGTTGGAGGCAGTCGCTGGACAGATACGCAGTATTTT. V usage is TRBV29-1 and J usage is TRBJ2-3; D is undetermined. V shed 4 bases and J shed 3 bases, with 14 bases lying between them. This CDR3 spans 14 amino acids. Germline assignment: CDR1 SQVTM and CDR2 ANQGSEA.

This chain connects TRBV7-9 to TRBJ2-3; tentatively, D is TRBD1 or TRBD2 (5 bases each). CDR3 length equals 15 residues. Germline lookup yields CDR1 SEHNR and CDR2 FQNEAQ (reference sequence). With 5 bases removed from V and 2 bases from J, the gap between germline ends came to 14 bases. The CDR3 DNA reads as TGTGCCAGCAGCGAGCCGGGACCAGACACAGATACGCAGTATTTT. Translated: CASSEPGPDTDTQYF.

This clonotype showed up just a few times. This chain uses TRBV4-2 with TRBJ1-3; D ambiguous. The CDR3 is 15 amino acids. Germline-derived CDR1 and CDR2 are LGHNA and YNFKEQ. Trimming cost V 1 base and J 5 bases, with 12 bases left between them. The CDR3 sequence: CASSQVDYDRNTIYF. CDR3 bases: TGTGCCAGCAGCCAAGTTGACTACGACCGAAACACCATATATTTT.